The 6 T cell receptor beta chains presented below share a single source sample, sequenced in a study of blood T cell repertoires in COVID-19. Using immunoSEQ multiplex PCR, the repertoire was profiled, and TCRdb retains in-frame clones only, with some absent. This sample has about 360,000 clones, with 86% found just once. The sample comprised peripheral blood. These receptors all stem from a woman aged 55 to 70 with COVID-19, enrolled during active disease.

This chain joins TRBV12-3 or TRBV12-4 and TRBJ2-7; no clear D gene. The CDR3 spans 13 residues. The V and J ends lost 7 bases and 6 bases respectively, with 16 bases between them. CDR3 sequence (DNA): TGTGCCAGCAACAACCTGGGCGAATCCGAGCAGTACTTC. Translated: CASNNLGESEQYF.

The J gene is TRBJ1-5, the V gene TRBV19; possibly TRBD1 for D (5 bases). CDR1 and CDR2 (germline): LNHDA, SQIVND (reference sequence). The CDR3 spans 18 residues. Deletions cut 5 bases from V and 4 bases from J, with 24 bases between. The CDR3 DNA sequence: TGTGCCAGTAGTCTCTACGGGGCCGGGGGGAGATTAAATCAGCCCCAGCATTTT. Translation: CASSLYGAGGRLNQPQHF.

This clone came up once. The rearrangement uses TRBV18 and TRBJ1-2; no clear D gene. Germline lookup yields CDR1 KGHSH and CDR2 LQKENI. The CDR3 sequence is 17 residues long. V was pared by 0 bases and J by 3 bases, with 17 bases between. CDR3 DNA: TGTGCCAGCTCACCACCGGGAATCGAGCCGCGGGACTATGGCTACACCTTC. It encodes CASSPPGIEPRDYGYTF.

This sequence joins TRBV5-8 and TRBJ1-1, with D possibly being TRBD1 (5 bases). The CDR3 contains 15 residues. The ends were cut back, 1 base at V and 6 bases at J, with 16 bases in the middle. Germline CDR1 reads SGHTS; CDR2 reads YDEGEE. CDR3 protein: CASSLLPGLAAEAFF. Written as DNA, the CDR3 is TGTGCCAGCAGCTTGCTTCCAGGGCTTGCGGCTGAAGCTTTCTTT.

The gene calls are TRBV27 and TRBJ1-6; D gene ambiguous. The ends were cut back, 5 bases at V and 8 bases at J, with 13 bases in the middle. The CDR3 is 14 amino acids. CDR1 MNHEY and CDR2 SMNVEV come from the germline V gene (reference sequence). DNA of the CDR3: TGTGCCAGCAGTCCCGGGGTAGGTGATTCACCCCTCCACTTT. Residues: CASSPGVGDSPLHF.

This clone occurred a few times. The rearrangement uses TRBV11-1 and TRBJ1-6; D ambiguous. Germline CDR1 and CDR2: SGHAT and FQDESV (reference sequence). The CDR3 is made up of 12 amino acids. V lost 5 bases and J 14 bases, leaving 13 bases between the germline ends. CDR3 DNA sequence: TGTGCCAGCAGCCATGAAGGAGAATCCCTCCACTTT. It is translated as CASSHEGESLHF.